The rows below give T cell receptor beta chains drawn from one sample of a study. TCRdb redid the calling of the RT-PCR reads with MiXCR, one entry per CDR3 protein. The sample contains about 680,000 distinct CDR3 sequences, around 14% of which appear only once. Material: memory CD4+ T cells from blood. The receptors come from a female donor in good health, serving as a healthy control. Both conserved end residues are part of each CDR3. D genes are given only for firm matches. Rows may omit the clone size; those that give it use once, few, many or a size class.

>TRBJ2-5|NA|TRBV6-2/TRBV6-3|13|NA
CASSSSREGAQYF
TGTGCCAGCAGTTCGAGCAGGGAAGGGGCCCAGTACTTC
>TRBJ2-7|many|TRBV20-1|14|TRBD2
CSAGLALSSYEQYF
TGCAGTGCTGGACTAGCGCTAAGCTCCTACGAGCAGTACTTC
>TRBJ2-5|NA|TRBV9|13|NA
CASGPSAQETQYF
TGTGCCAGTGGTCCTAGCGCCCAAGAGACCCAGTACTTC
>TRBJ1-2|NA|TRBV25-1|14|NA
CASSELGRDDGYTF
TGTGCCAGCAGTGAATTAGGGAGGGATGACGGCTACACCTTC
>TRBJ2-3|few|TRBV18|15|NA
CASSEGTLSADTQYF
TGTGCCAGCTCGGAAGGGACTCTGTCAGCAGATACGCAGTATTTT
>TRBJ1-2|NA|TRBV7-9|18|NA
CASSHPSDGTSLNYGYTF
TGTGCCAGCAGCCACCCCTCCGACGGGACGAGTCTTAACTATGGCTACACCTTC
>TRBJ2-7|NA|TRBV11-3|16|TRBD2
CASSFSSGGDSYEQYF
TGTGCCAGCAGCTTTAGTAGCGGGGGGGACTCCTACGAGCAGTACTTC
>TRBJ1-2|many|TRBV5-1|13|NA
CASSLEAAYGYTF
TGCGCCAGCAGCTTGGAAGCAGCTTATGGCTACACCTTC
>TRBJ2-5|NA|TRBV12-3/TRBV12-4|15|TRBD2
CASSFTSGVDETQYF
TGTGCCAGCAGTTTCACTAGCGGGGTGGACGAGACCCAGTACTTC
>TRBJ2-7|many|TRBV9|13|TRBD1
CASSARDRGEQYF
TGTGCCAGCAGCGCCCGGGACAGGGGCGAGCAGTACTTC
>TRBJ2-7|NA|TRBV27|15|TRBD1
CASSAGQARTYEQYF
TGTGCCAGCAGTGCCGGACAGGCGCGAACCTACGAGCAGTACTTC
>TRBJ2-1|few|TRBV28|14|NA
CASTPEGGYNEQFF
TGTGCCAGCACTCCGGAGGGGGGCTACAATGAGCAGTTCTTC
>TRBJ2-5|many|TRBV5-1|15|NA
CASSLAGTYQETQYF
TGCGCCAGCAGCTTGGCCGGGACCTACCAAGAGACCCAGTACTTC
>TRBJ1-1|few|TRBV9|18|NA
CASSVVPQGGVGGGEAFF
TGTGCCAGCAGCGTAGTCCCACAAGGCGGTGTTGGAGGAGGGGAAGCTTTCTTT
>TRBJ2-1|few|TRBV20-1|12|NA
CSAKRGYNEQFF
TGCAGTGCTAAACGGGGCTACAATGAGCAGTTCTTC
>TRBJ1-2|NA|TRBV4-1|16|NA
CASSPGGGLLGYGYTF
TGCGCCAGCAGCCCTGGGGGGGGGCTACTGGGCTATGGCTACACCTTC
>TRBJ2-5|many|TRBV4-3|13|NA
CASSRGLSETQYF
TGCGCCAGCAGCCGCGGGCTATCGGAGACCCAGTACTTC
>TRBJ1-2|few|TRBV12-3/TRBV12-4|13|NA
CASSLVGLYGYTF
TGTGCCAGCAGTTTGGTAGGGCTCTATGGCTACACCTTC
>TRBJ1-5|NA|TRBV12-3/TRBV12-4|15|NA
CASTLGTPDRQPQHF
TGTGCCAGCACCCTCGGGACACCCGACAGGCAGCCCCAGCATTTT
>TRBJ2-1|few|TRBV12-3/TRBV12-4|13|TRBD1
CASSSRGNNEQFF
TGTGCCAGCAGTTCCAGGGGGAACAATGAGCAGTTCTTC
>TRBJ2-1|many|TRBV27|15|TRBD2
CATSGLAGGDNEQFF
TGTGCCACCTCGGGACTAGCGGGAGGAGACAATGAGCAGTTCTTC
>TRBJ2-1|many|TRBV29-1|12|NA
CSGVGRYNEQFF
TGCAGCGGGGTGGGCCGGTACAATGAGCAGTTCTTC
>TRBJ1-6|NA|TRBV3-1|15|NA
CASSQGAGDNSPLHF
TGTGCCAGCAGCCAAGGGGCAGGGGACAATTCACCCCTCCACTTT